These 12 T cell receptor beta chains were sequenced from one sample in a study of blood T cells in healthy people across ages. With a J-beta primer mix and a sample-barcoded 5' primer, a second PCR ran about 7 to 12 cycles. TCRdb re-derived calls from the 5' RACE reads in MiXCR, one entry per CDR3 protein. The table lists about 640,000 distinct CDR3 sequences, 45% to 65% of them singletons. The sample was blood. The receptors derive from a man in his sixties in good health.

In its sample, this clonotype was seen a few times. The genes are TRBV4-2 and TRBJ2-3; D not resolved. V lost 1 base to trimming and J lost 5 bases, with 13 bases between them. The CDR3 totals 15 residues. CDR1 is LGHNA and CDR2 is YNFKEQ in the germline V gene. CDR3 bases: TGTGCCAGCAGCCAAGTACCCGGCCTCGGAGATACGCAGTATTTT. It encodes CASSQVPGLGDTQYF.

The CDR3 loop is CASSFTGTLLMEETQYF. The CDR3 DNA sequence: TGTGCCAGCAGCTTCACCGGGACCCTGCTGATGGAAGAGACCCAGTACTTC. The chain couples TRBV11-2 to TRBJ2-5, with D tentatively TRBD1 or TRBD2 (5 bases each). Per the germline V gene, CDR1 is SGHAT and CDR2 is FQNNGV. The ends were cut back, 3 bases at V and 3 bases at J, with 20 bases in the middle. The CDR3 spans 17 residues.

The chain is built from TRBV12-3 or TRBV12-4 and TRBJ2-5, with TRBD2 matching over 12 bases. The CDR3 length is 17 residues. V lost 3 bases and J lost 5; bases outside the gene matches: 10. The CDR3 here is CASSFQPTSGRRETQYF. CDR3 nucleotides: TGTGCCAGCAGTTTTCAACCGACTAGCGGGAGACGTGAGACCCAGTACTTC.

This chain connects TRBV5-1 to TRBJ1-1; TRBD1 matches at 7 bases. Germline lookup yields CDR1 SGHRS and CDR2 YFSETQ. CDR3 length equals 14 residues. The V segment lost 4 bases and the J segment 3 bases; nucleotides outside the gene matches: 6. The CDR3 is CASSVGQPYTEAFF. CDR3 bases: TGCGCCAGCAGCGTGGGACAGCCCTACACTGAAGCTTTCTTT.

This clonotype was detected a few times. V gene TRBV29-1 combines with J gene TRBJ2-5; 15 bases align to TRBD2. Trimming cost V 8 bases and J 4 bases; bases outside gene matches: 5. The CDR3 spans 14 residues. Germline V gene sequence: CDR1 SQVTM, CDR2 ANQGSEA. The CDR3 region is CSLRTSGGGETQYF. Here the CDR3 DNA reads TGCAGCCTCCGGACTAGCGGGGGGGGAGAGACCCAGTACTTC.

The V gene is TRBV5-1, the J gene TRBJ2-1; D possibly corresponds to TRBD2 (5 bases). Germline V lookup: CDR1 SGHRS, CDR2 YFSETQ. There are 12 residues in the CDR3. Trimming shortened V by 5 bases and J by 9 bases, and 12 bases separated the two germline ends. DNA for the CDR3: TGCGCCAGCAGGTCAAGCGGTAGTGAGCAGTTCTTC. This codes for CASRSSGSEQFF. The full variable domain, completed using reference TRBV5-1 and TRBJ2-1, is KAGVTQTPRYLIKTRGQQVTLSCSPISGHRSVSWYQQTPGQGLQFLFEYFSETQRNKGNFPGRFSGRQFSNSRSEMNVSTLELGDSALYLCASRSSGSEQFFGPGTRLTVL.

The V and J genes are TRBV24-1 and TRBJ2-1; 11 bases are shared with TRBD2. V lost 0 bases to trimming and J lost 8 bases; unmatched junction nucleotides: 8. The CDR3 sequence is 17 residues long. Germline V lookup: CDR1 KGHDR, CDR2 SFDVKD. The CDR3 is CATSDLPLAGGGDEQFF. The DNA for the CDR3 is TGTGCCACCAGTGATTTGCCCCTAGCGGGGGGTGGGGATGAGCAGTTCTTC.

The chain recombines TRBV7-9 with TRBJ2-5; 12 bases fit TRBD2. J was trimmed by 5 bases and V by 5 bases; bases with no gene match: 12. In germline, CDR1 is SEHNR, CDR2 FQNEAQ (reference sequence). The CDR3 has 17 amino acids. The CDR3 DNA reads as TGTGCCAGCAGCCCAGGGATCTCTAGCGGGGGGGCTGAGACCCAGTACTTC. It encodes CASSPGISSGGAETQYF. The whole variable domain, remainder taken from reference TRBV7-9 and TRBJ2-5, is DTGVSQNPRHKITKRGQNVTFRCDPISEHNRLYWYRQTLGQGPEFLTYFQNEAQLEKSRLLSDRFSAERPKGSFSTLEIQRTEQGDSAMYLCASSPGISSGGAETQYFGPGTRLLVL.

This clonotype was detected ten times or more. V gene TRBV12-3 or TRBV12-4 combines with J gene TRBJ2-7; D might be TRBD1 (5 bases). The CDR3 is made up of 12 amino acids. V was clipped by 3 bases and J by 5 bases, with 8 bases between them. The CDR3 DNA reads as TGTGCCAGCAGTTTGCAGGGCAACGAGCAGTACTTC. Protein product: CASSLQGNEQYF.

The J gene is TRBJ2-3, the V gene TRBV24-1, with unresolved D. Trimming shortened V by 4 bases and J by 0 bases, and 1 base separated the two germline ends. Per the germline V gene, CDR1 is KGHDR and CDR2 is SFDVKD. The CDR3 has 12 amino acids. CDR3 loop: CATSDSTDTQYF. The CDR3, as DNA: TGTGCCACCAGTGACAGCACAGATACGCAGTATTTT.

The V call is TRBV10-2, the J call TRBJ2-7; D gene unclear. The CDR3 has 14 amino acids. Germline loops: CDR1 WSHSY, CDR2 SAAADI. V lost 6 bases and J 3 bases, leaving 15 bases between the germline ends. DNA for the CDR3: TGCGCCAGCAGCGAGGTGTTAGACATCTACGAGCAGTACTTC. This gives the protein CASSEVLDIYEQYF.

The rearrangement links TRBV20-1 to TRBJ1-2; D unclear. Per the germline V gene, CDR1 is DFQATT and CDR2 is SNEGSKA (reference sequence). The CDR3 is 12 residues long. With 3 bases removed from V and 0 bases from J, the gap between germline ends came to 5 bases. The CDR3 sequence is CSASAANYGYTF. CDR3 coding DNA: TGCAGTGCTAGCGCTGCTAACTATGGCTACACCTTC.